Below, 14 T cell receptor beta chains from the same sample are listed, as sequenced in a study of T-cell reconstitution after alpha-beta-depleted transplantation in children. This sample's TCRbeta library carried unique molecular identifier barcodes. Each CDR3 protein gets one entry after TCRdb re-called the PCR reads with MiXCR. The table lists around 17,000 distinct CDR3 sequences, around 5% of them singletons. The sequencing used PBMCs, collected before TCRalphabeta/CD19-depleted stem cell transplant. All receptors derive from a boy younger than 18 with acute lymphoblastic leukemia, due to receive a stem cell transplant.

This clonotype has at least ten counts. V is TRBV4-2 and J is TRBJ2-3; 13 nucleotides align to TRBD2. The length of the CDR3 is 19 residues. Germline V lookup: CDR1 LGHNA, CDR2 YNFKEQ. V shed 4 bases, J shed 0 bases, and the junction held 10 bases outside the gene matches. The CDR3 DNA reads as TGTGCCAGCAGCCCTTCAGGACTAGCGGGAGATGGGAGCACAGATACGCAGTATTTT. This sequence encodes CASSPSGLAGDGSTDTQYF.

On this clonotype itself: At one end the junction does not follow the germline gene, possibly because of a read error. V is TRBV5-8 and J is TRBJ1-3, with D possibly matching TRBD1 (5 bases). CDR1 is SGHTS, CDR2 YDEGEE, per germline. The CDR3 length is 13 residues. In DNA form, the CDR3 reads TGTGCCATCAGCCCTGACAGCGGTAACACCATATATTTT. Translating gives CAISPDSGNTIYF.

The chain recombines TRBV5-5 with TRBJ2-2, with D maybe TRBD1 (6 bases). CDR3 size: 14 residues. CDR1 is SGHKS and CDR2 is YYEKEE in the germline V gene (reference sequence). Deletions cut 7 bases from V and 9 bases from J, with 19 bases between. The CDR3 sequence: CASGRGQSSWELFF. In DNA, the CDR3 is TGTGCCAGCGGCCGTGGACAGAGCAGCTGGGAGCTGTTTTTT.

This clonotype came up many times. The chain combines TRBV5-6 with TRBJ2-2; D ambiguous. The CDR3 has 14 residues. Germline CDR1 SGHDT, CDR2 YYEEEE. Trimming removed 0 bases from V and 10 bases from J, with 13 bases in between. The CDR3 sequence: CASSLVPKSPELFF. For the CDR3, the DNA is TGTGCCAGCAGCTTGGTACCCAAAAGCCCGGAGCTGTTTTTT.

This clonotype was counted many times. The chain has TRBV6-5 and TRBJ2-5; D unresolved. Per the germline V gene, CDR1 is MNHEY and CDR2 is SVGAGI. The CDR3 is 15 residues long. The V end was cut by 4 bases, the J end by 4 bases, with 16 bases between. CDR3 amino acids: CASSSHRQPGETQYF. The CDR3 DNA follows: TGTGCCAGCAGTTCCCACCGCCAACCCGGAGAGACCCAGTACTTC.

This clonotype was seen repeatedly, ten times or more. The genes are TRBV29-1 and TRBJ1-4, with unresolved D. This CDR3 has 14 residues. Trimming left V 7 bases short and J 5 bases short, with 17 bases between. Germline values: CDR1 SQVTM, CDR2 ANQGSEA. The CDR3 sequence is CSANSGPMNEKLFF. CDR3 DNA: TGCAGCGCTAATTCCGGGCCGATGAATGAAAAACTGTTTTTT.

This clonotype is labeled as medium-sized. The chain links TRBV20-1 to TRBJ2-7, with 7 positions matching TRBD1. This CDR3 is built from 13 residues. Germline CDR1 reads DFQATT; CDR2 reads SNEGSKA (reference sequence). J was trimmed by 4 bases and V by 6 bases; bases with no gene match: 9. The CDR3 DNA reads as TGCAGTGCAGACGACAGGGAGAGATACGAGCAGTACTTC. Amino acids: CSADDRERYEQYF.

This clonotype is labeled medium-sized. V gene TRBV12-3 or TRBV12-4 combines with J gene TRBJ2-1, with D unclear. Trimming cost V 2 bases and J 0 bases, with 17 bases left between them. This CDR3 is built from 18 residues. The CDR3 is CASSLRFGTVSSYNEQFF. DNA of the CDR3: TGTGCCAGCAGTTTAAGGTTCGGAACAGTCAGCTCCTACAATGAGCAGTTCTTC.

The V gene is TRBV12-3 or TRBV12-4, the J gene TRBJ1-5; D remains unclear. The CDR3 loop spans 15 amino acids. Between the trimmed V and J ends, which lost 6 bases and 1 base, there was a span of 13 bases. CDR3 sequence: CASSRALGSNQPQHF. CDR3 bases: TGTGCCAGCAGCCGGGCCCTAGGGAGCAATCAGCCCCAGCATTTT.

This clonotype was seen ten or more times. The rearrangement uses TRBV7-2 and TRBJ1-5; D may be TRBD1 (6 bases). The CDR3 runs to 15 residues. Per germline, CDR1 SGHTA and CDR2 FQGNSA. Trimming cost V 2 bases and J 2 bases, with 10 bases left between them. In nucleotides, the CDR3 is TGTGCCAGCAGCTTAACAGGGACGGGCAATCAGCCCCAGCATTTT. It codes for CASSLTGTGNQPQHF.

This clonotype was observed many times. The chain uses TRBV6-5 and TRBJ1-1, with 9 bases matching TRBD1. The CDR3 extends over 14 amino acids. V lost 6 bases to trimming and J lost 6 bases; unmatched junction nucleotides: 8. Per germline, CDR1 MNHEY and CDR2 SVGAGI. The CDR3 here is CASRWGQGSSEAFF. The CDR3 nucleotides are TGTGCCAGCAGGTGGGGACAGGGATCGTCTGAAGCTTTCTTT.

This clonotype was picked up many times. The V call is TRBV6-2 or TRBV6-3, the J call TRBJ1-1, with TRBD1 identical over 7 bases. The CDR3 sequence is 15 residues long. The trim removed 6 bases at V and 0 bases at J, leaving 7 bases unmatched. CDR1 MNHEY and CDR2 SVGEGT come from the germline V gene. The CDR3 DNA sequence: TGTGCCAGCAGCCGCGGGACAGATATGAACACTGAAGCTTTCTTT. Its translation is CASSRGTDMNTEAFF.

This clonotype is categorized as medium-sized. V is TRBV10-3 and J is TRBJ2-1; TRBD2 agrees at 14 bases. V gave up 3 bases and J gave up 8 bases; unmatched junction bases: 15. The V gene's germline CDR1 is ENHRY and CDR2 SYGVKD. The length of the CDR3 is 19 residues. This chain's CDR3 is CAISDQWRETSGRDDEQFF. The CDR3 nucleotides are TGTGCCATCAGTGACCAATGGAGGGAGACTAGCGGGAGGGATGATGAGCAGTTCTTC.

Many counts were recorded for this clonotype. CDR3 region: CASSYRDRGPLLDGYTF. The CDR3 coding sequence is TGTGCCAGTAGTTACCGGGACAGGGGCCCTCTCTTAGATGGCTACACCTTC. V usage is TRBV19 and J usage is TRBJ1-2; TRBD1 agrees at 10 bases. Germline V lookup: CDR1 LNHDA, CDR2 SQIVND (reference sequence). The CDR3 is 17 residues long. The trim removed 5 bases at V and 6 bases at J, leaving 15 bases unmatched.